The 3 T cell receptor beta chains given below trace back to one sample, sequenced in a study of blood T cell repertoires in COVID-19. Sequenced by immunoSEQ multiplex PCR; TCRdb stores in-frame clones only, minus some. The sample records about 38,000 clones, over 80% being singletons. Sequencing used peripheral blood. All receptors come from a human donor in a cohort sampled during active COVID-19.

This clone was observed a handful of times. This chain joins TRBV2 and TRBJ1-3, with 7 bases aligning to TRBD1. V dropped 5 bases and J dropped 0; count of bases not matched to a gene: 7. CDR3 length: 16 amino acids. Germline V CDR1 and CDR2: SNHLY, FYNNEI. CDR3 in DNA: TGTGCCAGCAGTTTCGGACAGGCTGCCTCTGGAAACACCATATATTTT. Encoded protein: CASSFGQAASGNTIYF.

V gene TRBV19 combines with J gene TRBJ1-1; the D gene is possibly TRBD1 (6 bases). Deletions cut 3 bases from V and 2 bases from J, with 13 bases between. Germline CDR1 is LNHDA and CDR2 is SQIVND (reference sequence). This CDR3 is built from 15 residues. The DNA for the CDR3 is TGTGCCAGTAGTATGCAGGGGCCTATTAACACTGAAGCTTTCTTT. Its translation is CASSMQGPINTEAFF.

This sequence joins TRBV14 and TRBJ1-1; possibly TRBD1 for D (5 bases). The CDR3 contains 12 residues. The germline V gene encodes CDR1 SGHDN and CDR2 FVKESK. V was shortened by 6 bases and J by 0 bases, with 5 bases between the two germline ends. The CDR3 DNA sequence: TGTGCCAGCAGAGGGGTGAACACTGAAGCTTTCTTT. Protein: CASRGVNTEAFF. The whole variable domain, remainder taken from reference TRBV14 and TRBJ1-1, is EAGVTQFPSHSVIEKGQTVTLRCDPISGHDNLYWYRRVMGKEIKFLLHFVKESKQDESGMPNNRFLAERTGGTYSTLKVQPAELEDSGVYFCASRGVNTEAFFGQGTRLTVV.